These 25 T cell receptor beta chains came from one sample sequenced in a study of blood T cell repertoires in COVID-19. Repertoires were generated with immunoSEQ multiplex PCR, while TCRdb's copy carries only in-frame clones and drops some. In the table there are around 500,000 clones, roughly 90% of which are singletons. Sequencing was performed on PBMCs or T cells enriched from blood (not recorded which). Receptor source: a woman aged 40 to 49 who had recovered from COVID-19.

The CDR3 DNA reads TGTGCCTGGAGTGTACTATCTACCAAGATGAACACTGAAGCTTTCTTT. It specifies CAWSVLSTKMNTEAFF. The rearrangement links TRBV30 to TRBJ1-1, with no clear D. Germline assignment: CDR1 GTSNPN and CDR2 SVGIG (reference sequence). The CDR3 has 16 amino acids. The V and J ends lost 0 bases and 0 bases respectively, with 14 bases between them.

The chain joins TRBV12-3 or TRBV12-4 to TRBJ2-1; no firm D call. The CDR3 contains 11 residues. Trimming stripped 3 bases from V and 6 bases from J, with 3 bases between. The CDR3, as DNA: TGTGCCAGCAGTTTGGCCAATGAGCAGTTCTTC. This sequence encodes CASSLANEQFF.

The J gene is TRBJ1-5, the V gene TRBV18, with 7 bases identical to TRBD1. From germline, CDR1 is KGHSH and CDR2 LQKENI. The V gene end was trimmed by 2 bases and the J gene end by 1 base; junction bases not matched to a gene: 2. The CDR3 runs to 15 residues. This CDR3 reads CASSPSTGSNQPQHF. The CDR3 DNA follows: TGTGCCAGCTCACCATCGACAGGGAGCAATCAGCCCCAGCATTTT.

In this sample, this clone turned up a few times. The chain couples TRBV30 to TRBJ2-2; TRBD2 aligns across 12 bases. The junction had 0 bases not matched to a gene; V was cut back by 0 bases and J by 7 bases. The CDR3 totals 14 residues. The germline V gene encodes CDR1 GTSNPN and CDR2 SVGIG (reference sequence). The CDR3 reads CAWSVLAGGGELFF. As DNA, the CDR3 is TGTGCCTGGAGTGTACTAGCGGGAGGCGGGGAGCTGTTTTTT.

The chain is built from TRBV19 and TRBJ1-3; D is unresolved. The germline V gene has CDR1 LNHDA and CDR2 SQIVND (reference sequence). The CDR3 consists of 15 residues. V lost 5 bases to trimming and J lost 3 bases, with 14 bases between them. Here the CDR3 reads CASSPTPSGGNTIYF. Here the CDR3 DNA reads TGTGCCAGTAGTCCCACCCCTTCGGGTGGAAACACCATATATTTT.

The rearrangement links TRBV6-5 to TRBJ1-1; the D is unclear. Trimming stripped 4 bases from V and 6 bases from J, with 9 bases between. This CDR3 contains 12 residues. The V gene's germline CDR1 is MNHEY and CDR2 SVGAGI. This CDR3 is CASSSRVAEAFF. The CDR3 nucleotides are TGTGCCAGCAGTTCACGGGTGGCTGAAGCTTTCTTT.

Of note for this clone: Its ends do not fully match the called genes, so a read error is possible. The chain uses TRBV27 and TRBJ2-7; 8 nucleotides line up with TRBD1. Germline values: CDR1 MNHEY, CDR2 SMNVEV (reference sequence). This CDR3 is 12 amino acids long. CDR3: CASSPGQGPCWF. Written as DNA, the CDR3 is TGTGCCAGCAGTCCCGGACAGGGTCCATGTTGGTTC.

The rearrangement uses TRBV4-2 and TRBJ2-3; D call uncertain. The length of the CDR3 is 15 residues. V was clipped by 2 bases and J by 6 bases, with 15 bases between them. Germline V gene sequence: CDR1 LGHNA, CDR2 YNFKEQ. CDR3 protein: CASSQPERGFDTQYF. CDR3 bases: TGTGCCAGCAGCCAACCTGAAAGAGGTTTCGATACGCAGTATTTT.

This rearrangement joins TRBV12-3 or TRBV12-4 to TRBJ1-6; D is possibly TRBD1 (6 bases). The CDR3 runs to 13 residues. V lost 6 bases, J lost 10 bases, and 13 bases lay in between. In DNA, the CDR3 is TGTGCCAGCAGGACAAACAGGGTATCACCCCTCCACTTT. Encoded protein: CASRTNRVSPLHF.

The gene calls are TRBV6-5 and TRBJ2-7; tentatively, D is TRBD2 (5 bases). From germline, CDR1 is MNHEY and CDR2 SVGAGI. The CDR3 is 15 residues long. Trimming removed 5 bases at V and 1 base at J, with 15 bases between. The CDR3 loop reads CASSTSGYRSYEQYF. CDR3 in DNA: TGTGCCAGCAGTACCAGCGGCTACCGATCCTACGAGCAGTACTTC.

This clone occurred a few times. Compared with germline, one end of the junction differs, possibly owing to a read error. The chain couples TRBV5-1 to TRBJ1-1; D possibly corresponds to TRBD1 (5 bases). Germline CDR1 reads SGHRS; CDR2 reads YFSETQ. The CDR3 sequence is 13 residues long. CDR3 coding DNA: TGCGCCAGCAGTTTGGGACTCGACACTGAAGCTTTCTTT. Translated: CASSLGLDTEAFF.

V and J are TRBV6-2 or TRBV6-3 and TRBJ2-5, with D perhaps matching TRBD2 (5 bases). The CDR3 covers 14 residues. Trimming removed 6 bases at V and 1 base at J, with 12 bases between. Germline CDR1 MNHEY, CDR2 SVGEGT. In DNA form, the CDR3 reads TGTGCCAGCAGCGCACGGACTTTCCAAGAGACCCAGTACTTC. Translation: CASSARTFQETQYF.

V usage is TRBV29-1 and J usage is TRBJ2-7, with 8 bases that match TRBD2. V lost 3 bases and J lost 2; bases outside the gene matches: 9. CDR1 is SQVTM and CDR2 is ANQGSEA in the germline V gene. The CDR3 consists of 15 residues. The chain's CDR3 is CSVEALAGPPYEQYF. CDR3 DNA: TGCAGCGTTGAGGCCCTAGCGGGTCCCCCCTACGAGCAGTACTTC.

This clone appeared once. This sequence joins TRBV3-1 (or the pseudogene TRBV3-2) and TRBJ1-2, with D uncertain. The CDR3 is 14 residues long. V lost 2 bases and J lost 12, with 19 bases in between. Germline V gives CDR1 LGHDT, CDR2 YNNKEL (reference sequence). CDR3 sequence (DNA): TGTGCCAGCAGCCAACGAGCGGGAGGGCTGAAAAACACCTTC. This translates into CASSQRAGGLKNTF.

This sequence joins TRBV21-1 and TRBJ1-2. TRBV21-1 is labeled a pseudogene. This CDR3 has 15 amino acids. This chain's CDR3 is CASSKARGAAYGYTF. The CDR3 DNA reads TGTGCCAGCAGCAAAGCGCGGGGGGCAGCCTATGGCTACACCTTC.

The chain carries TRBV4-3 and TRBJ2-7; tentatively, D is TRBD1 (6 bases). The germline gives CDR1 LGHNA, CDR2 YSLEER. The V and J ends lost 0 bases and 0 bases respectively, with 9 bases between them. The CDR3 contains 15 residues. The DNA of the CDR3 is TGCGCCAGCAGCCAAGATACAGGGATCTCCTACGAGCAGTACTTC. It is translated as CASSQDTGISYEQYF.

This clone showed up just a few times. This rearrangement joins TRBV6-2 or TRBV6-3 to TRBJ2-1, with D perhaps matching TRBD2 (5 bases). The CDR3 totals 14 residues. V lost 6 bases to trimming and J lost 10 bases, with 19 bases between them. CDR1 MNHEY and CDR2 SVGEGT come from the germline V gene. CDR3 residues: CASSTSIGVSEQFF. The CDR3 DNA is TGTGCCAGCAGCACCTCTATCGGGGTGAGCGAGCAGTTCTTC.

This clone was seen a single time. This chain uses TRBV6-5 with TRBJ2-1; unclear D gene. CDR1 and CDR2 (germline): MNHEY, SVGAGI. The CDR3 totals 13 residues. Trimming stripped 2 bases from V and 9 bases from J, with 11 bases between. The CDR3 here is CASSYKPTGEQFF. The CDR3 nucleotides are TGTGCCAGCAGTTACAAACCCACGGGTGAGCAGTTCTTC.

This clone was recorded once. The V gene is TRBV7-6, the J gene TRBJ2-6, with D possibly TRBD2 on 5 matching bases. Between the trimmed V and J ends, which lost 5 bases and 2 bases, there was a span of 13 bases. CDR1 SGHVS and CDR2 FNYEAQ come from the germline V gene. The CDR3 has 16 residues. The CDR3 DNA reads as TGTGCCAGCAGCCCGGAGGCCAGCCCTGGGGCCAACGTCCTGACTTTC. Translated, it gives CASSPEASPGANVLTF.

The chain uses TRBV4-3 and TRBJ1-2; D unclear. Looked up from germline, CDR1 is LGHNA and CDR2 is YSLEER. This CDR3 contains 13 residues. The V end lost 0 bases, the J end lost 7 bases, and 9 bases lay between the germline ends. CDR3 bases: TGCGCCAGCAGCCAAGATCGCAGCGGTGGCTACACCTTC. Its translation: CASSQDRSGGYTF.

A single count supports this clone. The chain recombines TRBV28 with TRBJ2-2; D is uncertain. The V and J ends lost 6 bases and 0 bases respectively, with 5 bases between them. The length of the CDR3 is 13 residues. Germline CDR1 MDHEN, CDR2 SYDVKM. This CDR3 is CASSLSNTGELFF. The CDR3 DNA is TGTGCCAGCAGCCTATCGAACACCGGGGAGCTGTTTTTT. Based on the CDR3 plus reference TRBV28 and TRBJ2-2, the full variable domain is DVKVTQSSRYLVKRTGEKVFLECVQDMDHENMFWYRQDPGLGLRLIYFSYDVKMKEKGDIPEGYSVSREKKERFSLILESASTNQTSMYLCASSLSNTGELFFGEGSRLTVL.

The gene calls are TRBV19 and TRBJ2-5; TRBD2 agrees at 12 bases. CDR1 and CDR2 (germline): LNHDA, SQIVND (reference sequence). The CDR3 loop spans 15 amino acids. V lost 5 bases and J lost 1; bases outside the gene matches: 2. The CDR3 region has the DNA TGTGCCAGTAGTCGACTAGCGGGAGCCCAAGAGACCCAGTACTTC. It codes for CASSRLAGAQETQYF.

The chain couples TRBV12-3 or TRBV12-4 to TRBJ1-1, with D unclear. CDR3 size: 12 residues. V lost 3 bases to trimming and J lost 2 bases, with 4 bases between them. CDR3 protein: CASSFSNTEAFF. The CDR3 nucleotides are TGTGCCAGCAGTTTTAGTAACACTGAAGCTTTCTTT.

The J gene is TRBJ1-5, the V gene TRBV11-2; possibly TRBD1 for D (6 bases). The germline gives CDR1 SGHAT, CDR2 FQNNGV. The CDR3 is 15 residues long. Trimming took off 2 bases at V and 3 bases at J, with 11 bases between the two ends. The CDR3 nucleotides are TGTGCCAGCAGCTTATCAGGACAGTCCAATCAGCCCCAGCATTTT. Protein product: CASSLSGQSNQPQHF.

The chain joins TRBV11-2 to TRBJ2-7, with a possible D match to TRBD1 (5 bases). This CDR3 spans 16 amino acids. The germline gives CDR1 SGHAT, CDR2 FQNNGV. Trimming cost V 2 bases and J 0 bases, with 14 bases left between them. The CDR3 protein is CASSLLWAGPSYEQYF. The CDR3 nucleotides read TGTGCCAGCAGCTTATTATGGGCAGGGCCCTCCTACGAGCAGTACTTC.